The 17 T cell receptor beta chains below all came from one sample that was sequenced in a study of TIL therapy for anti-PD-1-resistant metastatic lung cancer. The time point is: pre-treatment sample, taken before nivolumab and TIL therapy. Sequencing used immunoSEQ v3. TCRdb's copy holds only in-frame clones and misses some; the assay was immunoSEQ multiplex PCR. The repertoire consists of tens of thousands of clones, with approximately 86% occurring once and the leading ten covering around 5%. The input for sequencing was blood, taken at baseline. These TCRs come from a person aged 25 to 85 with non-small cell lung cancer.

V is TRBV7-2 and J is TRBJ2-7; D is ambiguous. CDR1 is SGHTA and CDR2 is FQGNSA in the germline V gene. V lost 3 bases, J lost 3 bases, and 9 bases lay in between. The length of the CDR3 is 13 residues. CDR3 nucleotides: TGTGCCAGCAGCTTCTATCTGGGCTACGAGCAGTACTTC. Translation: CASSFYLGYEQYF.

The chain is built from TRBV18 and TRBJ1-3; D unclear. CDR1 is KGHSH, CDR2 LQKENI, per germline. V gave up 0 bases and J gave up 2 bases, with 8 bases separating them. The CDR3 has 15 amino acids. The CDR3: CASSPPGDPGNTIYF. In DNA form, the CDR3 reads TGTGCCAGCTCACCACCCGGGGATCCTGGAAACACCATATATTTT.

The chain uses TRBV27 and TRBJ2-1; the match to TRBD2 covers 12 bases. The CDR3 runs to 13 residues. V lost 6 bases, J lost 7 bases, and 1 base stayed unmatched. In germline, CDR1 is MNHEY, CDR2 SMNVEV (reference sequence). CDR3 loop: CASRLAGGNEQFF. The CDR3 coding sequence is TGTGCCAGCAGACTAGCGGGGGGAAATGAGCAGTTCTTC.

This clone occurred once. Here the CDR3 reads CASSPSIDTQYF. The CDR3 DNA sequence: TGTGCCAGCAGCCCCTCAATAGATACGCAGTATTTT. This rearrangement joins TRBV16 to TRBJ2-3, with unresolved D. This CDR3 has 12 amino acids. Trimming took off 4 bases at V and 5 bases at J, with 7 bases between the two ends. Germline CDR1 is KGHSY and CDR2 is FQNENV.

The chain employs TRBV10-3 and TRBJ2-2; 7 bases fit TRBD1. Trimming took 8 bases from V and 0 from J; bases not matched to a gene: 12. In germline, CDR1 is ENHRY, CDR2 SYGVKD. The CDR3 has 17 amino acids. CDR3 protein: CAIWDREITANTGELFF. In DNA form, the CDR3 reads TGTGCCATCTGGGACAGAGAAATTACCGCGAACACCGGGGAGCTGTTTTTT.

This clone has a single count. The J gene is TRBJ2-3, the V gene TRBV6-5, with D unresolved. The germline gives CDR1 MNHEY, CDR2 SVGAGI. Trimming shortened V by 4 bases and J by 7 bases, and 9 bases separated the two germline ends. The CDR3 contains 12 residues. The CDR3 sequence is CASSSDTYTQYF. Written as DNA, the CDR3 is TGTGCCAGCAGTTCCGACACCTATACGCAGTATTTT.

The DNA for the CDR3 is TGTGCCAGCAGCCCCTGGACAGGGGGCTATGGCTACACCTTC. Amino acid sequence: CASSPWTGGYGYTF. The chain links TRBV11-2 to TRBJ1-2, with 10 bases matching TRBD1. The CDR3 is 14 amino acids. After removal of 5 bases from V and 4 bases from J, the junction contained 4 bases not matched to a gene. Germline V CDR1 and CDR2: SGHAT, FQNNGV.

The chain carries TRBV6-6 and TRBJ2-1; D remains unclear. The CDR3 sequence is 15 residues long. Germline V gene data show CDR1 as MNHNY and CDR2 as SVGAGI (reference sequence). V was cut by 6 bases and J by 6 bases, with 18 bases left in between. CDR3 residues: CASRPLRVDSNEQFF. In nucleotides, the CDR3 is TGTGCCAGCAGGCCGCTTAGGGTGGATAGCAATGAGCAGTTCTTC.

This chain uses TRBV11-2 with TRBJ1-1; 8 nucleotides agree with TRBD1. Germline CDR1 SGHAT, CDR2 FQNNGV. Trimming removed 5 bases from V and 4 bases from J; junction bases left unmatched: 12. This CDR3 spans 16 amino acids. The CDR3, as DNA: TGTGCCAGCAGCCCCGGACAGGGAAGGGGGGTCACTGAAGCTTTCTTT. This gives the protein CASSPGQGRGVTEAFF.

The chain uses TRBV7-9 and TRBJ2-6, with TRBD1 matching over 8 bases. V was pared by 6 bases and J by 0 bases, with 7 bases of the junction left unmatched. Germline V lookup: CDR1 SEHNR, CDR2 FQNEAQ (reference sequence). The CDR3 is 17 amino acids. The CDR3 coding sequence is TGTGCCAGCAGGTCCGGGACAGGAACCTCTGGGGCCAACGTCCTGACTTTC. Translating it yields CASRSGTGTSGANVLTF.

The J gene is TRBJ1-2, the V gene TRBV11-2, with D perhaps matching TRBD1 (5 bases). The CDR3 spans 16 residues. Germline loops: CDR1 SGHAT, CDR2 FQNNGV. The V end lost 0 bases, the J end lost 2 bases, and 13 bases lay between the germline ends. In nucleotides, the CDR3 is TGTGCCAGCAGCTTAGACGGGGGATTGGGGAACTATGGCTACACCTTC. Its protein product is CASSLDGGLGNYGYTF.

The table lists this clone with a few counts. The rearrangement links TRBV11-3 to TRBJ2-7; D may be TRBD1 (5 bases). The germline CDR1 and CDR2 sequences are SGHNT and YENEEA. The V gene lost 1 base and the J gene lost 5 bases, with 9 bases spanning the gap. The CDR3 runs 13 residues. The CDR3 coding sequence is TGTGCCAGCAGCTTAGGCCAGGGAAACGAGCAGTACTTC. Amino acid sequence: CASSLGQGNEQYF.

This clone is a singleton in its sample. The rearrangement joins TRBV7-8 to TRBJ1-1; D unclear. This CDR3 is 14 amino acids long. Germline loops: CDR1 SGHVS, CDR2 FQNEAQ. Trimming pared 1 base from V and 5 bases from J, leaving 11 bases between. The CDR3 DNA reads TGTGCCAGCAGCTTAGAAGGTGGGGTTACTGAAGCTTTCTTT. Residues: CASSLEGGVTEAFF.

The CDR3 region has the DNA TGTGCCAGCGGCGGGCTTAGCACAGATACGCAGTATTTT. As protein: CASGGLSTDTQYF. The chain is built from TRBV3-1 (or the pseudogene TRBV3-2) and TRBJ2-3; perhaps TRBD2 as D (5 bases). V lost 8 bases and J lost 0, with 9 bases in between. This CDR3 contains 13 residues. Germline loops: CDR1 LGHDT, CDR2 YNNKEL (reference sequence).

This clone showed up just once. V gene TRBV5-1 combines with J gene TRBJ1-6; D not certain. The CDR3 runs to 14 residues. The germline V and J ends were trimmed by 0 bases and 10 bases, with 11 bases remaining between them. Germline CDR1 and CDR2: SGHRS and YFSETQ. The CDR3 DNA reads TGCGCCAGCAGCTTGGAGGAGAGGGAATCACCCCTCCACTTT. Residues: CASSLEERESPLHF.

CDR3 DNA: TGTGCCAGCAGCTCCCAACCCTCTAGCGGGGACGAGCAGTACTTC. It encodes CASSSQPSSGDEQYF. V gene TRBV11-2 combines with J gene TRBJ2-7; 9 bases line up with TRBD2. Germline CDR1 is SGHAT and CDR2 is FQNNGV. With 4 bases clipped from V and 5 bases from J, the junction kept 9 bases outside the gene matches. The CDR3 runs to 15 residues.

The chain has TRBV4-3 and TRBJ2-6, with 7 bases aligning to TRBD1. V lost 1 base and J lost 4; bases outside the gene matches: 4. CDR3 length equals 16 residues. Looked up from germline, CDR1 is LGHNA and CDR2 is YSLEER. The CDR3 bases are TGCGCCAGCAGCCAAGCCACAGGGGTCGGGGCCAACGTCCTGACTTTC. Amino acids: CASSQATGVGANVLTF.